This T cell receptor (beta chain) was documented in a study of T-cell reconstitution after alpha-beta-depleted transplantation in children. The TCRbeta library incorporated unique molecular identifiers. TCRdb re-analysed the PCR reads in MiXCR, keeping a single row per CDR3 protein. This table holds some 200,000 distinct CDR3 sequences, roughly 7.1% found once. This clonotype was seen at least ten times. The antigen is not known. The study, taken as a whole, reports: Some patients' high day-60 TCRbeta diversity was attributed to recipient cells surviving conditioning. Newly produced T cells mostly accounted for T-cell counts and diversity one year post-transplant. Several hundred expanded graft clones reportedly supplied alpha-beta T cells about two months after transplant.

Germline V gene lookup returns CDR1 SQVTM and CDR2 ANQGSEA. This CDR3 contains 10 residues. V was clipped by 5 bases and J by 13 bases, with 12 bases between them. The sequence was obtained from a boy between 2 and 10 years old with acute lymphoblastic leukemia, due to receive a stem cell transplant. Specimen: PBMCs, collected before TCRalphabeta/CD19-depleted stem cell transplant. This chain links TRBV29-1 with TRBJ2-1; D is unresolved. CDR3 protein: CSVQDLGQFF. The CDR3, as DNA: TGCAGCGTTCAGGATTTGGGACAGTTCTTC.